The rows below give T cell receptor beta chains drawn from one sample of a study of cytomegalovirus exposure and HLA in healthy donors. Only in-frame clones appear in the TCRdb table, and some are missing; sequencing was by immunoSEQ multiplex PCR. Of 150,000 to 200,000 clones in the sample, 75% were seen once. Material: PBMCs. These receptors were taken from a male donor in good health and CMV-seronegative. Both conserved end residues are part of each CDR3. Fields, in order: CDR3 DNA, CDR3 protein, D gene, V gene, clone size, J gene. A D gene is named only where the DNA matches it firmly. Size tells how often a clone was seen (once, few, many) or the class of an expanded clone, and some rows leave it out.

TGTGCCAGCAGCGCTCCGACAGGGCTTGGCTACACCTTC | CASSAPTGLGYTF | TRBD1 | TRBV9 | NA | TRBJ1-2
TGTGCCAGCAGTTTCCACTACGAGCAGTACTTC | CASSFHYEQYF | NA | TRBV6-5 | NA | TRBJ2-7
TGTGCCAGCAAACGGGACAGCTCCTACGAGCAGTACTTC | CASKRDSSYEQYF | TRBD1 | TRBV6-5 | NA | TRBJ2-7
TGCGCCAGCAGCTTGGGGGACAGCTCCTACGAGCAGTACTTC | CASSLGDSSYEQYF | TRBD1 | TRBV5-1 | NA | TRBJ2-7
TGTGCCAGCAGCGACAGGGGCCGCGAGCAGTACTTC | CASSDRGREQYF | TRBD1 | TRBV6-5 | NA | TRBJ2-7
TGTGCCATCAGTGCGTCAGTTTTGCTGCTAGCGGGAGGGGACACAGATACGCAGTATTTT | CAISASVLLLAGGDTDTQYF | TRBD2 | TRBV10-3 | NA | TRBJ2-3
TGTGCCAGTAGTATTGCCAGAAACTATGGCTACACCTTC | CASSIARNYGYTF | NA | TRBV19 | NA | TRBJ1-2
TGTGCCAGCAGTTTCAGCACCGGGGAGCTGTTTTTT | CASSFSTGELFF | NA | TRBV28 | NA | TRBJ2-2
TGTGCCAGCAGCTCCCAGGACAGGGCGGGCGAGCAGTTCTTC | CASSSQDRAGEQFF | TRBD1 | TRBV11-2 | few | TRBJ2-1
TGCGCCAGCAGCTTAAGCGGGGCCACAGATACGCAGTATTTT | CASSLSGATDTQYF | TRBD2 | TRBV5-1 | NA | TRBJ2-3
TGCGCCAGCAGCCCCGGACTCTATAGCAATCAGCCCCAGCATTTT | CASSPGLYSNQPQHF | NA | TRBV5-1 | once | TRBJ1-5
TGTGCCAGCTCGGCAGACAGGGCTGCCACTGAAGCTTTCTTT | CASSADRAATEAFF | TRBD1 | TRBV18 | NA | TRBJ1-1
TGCAGCAGCGGACAGGGGAGGAATGGCTACACCTTC | CSSGQGRNGYTF | TRBD1 | TRBV29-1 | NA | TRBJ1-2
TGTGCCAGTAGTTCAGGGTATGGGGACACTGAAGCTTTCTTT | CASSSGYGDTEAFF | NA | TRBV19 | NA | TRBJ1-1
TGTGCCAGCAGCTCGGCGGGGGGACGTTTAGAGACCCAGTACTTC | CASSSAGGRLETQYF | TRBD2 | TRBV7-3 | NA | TRBJ2-5
TGTGCCAGCGCAGACCGGGTGAACTATGGCTACACCTTC | CASADRVNYGYTF | NA | TRBV7-2 | NA | TRBJ1-2
TGTTCCAGCAACTTTGGGCTACAGGGGGTTCGGGGCAATCAGCCCCAGCATTTT | CSSNFGLQGVRGNQPQHF | TRBD1 | TRBV7-9 | once | TRBJ1-5
TGTGCCAGCAGCTCGACAGGACCCTATGGCTACACCTTC | CASSSTGPYGYTF | NA | TRBV13 | NA | TRBJ1-2
TGTGCCAGCAGTTTCGGGGGAATGGGCAACTATGGCTACACCTTC | CASSFGGMGNYGYTF | NA | TRBV25-1 | NA | TRBJ1-2
TGTGCCAGCAGTAGGACAGGGGCGAACACTGAAGCTTTCTTT | CASSRTGANTEAFF | TRBD1 | TRBV6-1 | few | TRBJ1-1
TGCGCCAGCAGCCGAGACAGGGAAGGTGGCTACACCTTC | CASSRDREGGYTF | TRBD1 | TRBV5-1 | few | TRBJ1-2
TGTGCCAGCAGGGTCCCCCAGGGGAGCAATCAGCCCCAGCATTTT | CASRVPQGSNQPQHF | NA | TRBV28 | NA | TRBJ1-5
TGTGCCAGCAGCCGGGACAGGGGAGCTTTAGATACGCAGTATTTT | CASSRDRGALDTQYF | TRBD1 | TRBV19 | NA | TRBJ2-3
TGTGCCAGCAGTTACTCAAGCTTCTCTGGGGCCAACGTCCTGACTTTC | CASSYSSFSGANVLTF | NA | TRBV6-5 | once | TRBJ2-6
TGCGCCAGCAGCTTGCGGGCAGGGGCCGGGGAGCTGTTTTTT | CASSLRAGAGELFF | NA | TRBV5-1 | NA | TRBJ2-2
TGCGCCAGCAGGGACTCCGGGGGGGCCTGGAGTGAGCAGTTCTTC | CASRDSGGAWSEQFF | TRBD2 | TRBV5-1 | NA | TRBJ2-1
TGTGCCTGGACAGGAAAAGGTTGGGGCGCGATGGCCACTGAAGCTTTCTTT | CAWTGKGWGAMATEAFF | NA | TRBV30 | NA | TRBJ1-1
TGTGCCAGCAGCTTAGCGCAGGGGACTGAAGCTTTCTTT | CASSLAQGTEAFF | NA | TRBV7-6 | once | TRBJ1-1
TGTGCCAGCAGCTTATCCAGTAACACTGAAGCTTTCTTT | CASSLSSNTEAFF | NA | TRBV11-1 | NA | TRBJ1-1
TGCGCCAGCAGCCCCCAACTAGCGGGAGCCGACAATGAGCAGTTCTTC | CASSPQLAGADNEQFF | TRBD2 | TRBV5-1 | few | TRBJ2-1
TGTGCCAGTAGTATCGGGACAGGGGCTTCACCCCTCCACTTT | CASSIGTGASPLHF | TRBD1 | TRBV19 | NA | TRBJ1-6
TGCGCCAGCAGCCAAGCACGGGGTGGTGGAAACACCATATATTTT | CASSQARGGGNTIYF | NA | TRBV4-3 | few | TRBJ1-3
TGTGCCAGTAGTATACAACAGAACACTGAAGCTTTCTTT | CASSIQQNTEAFF | NA | TRBV19 | NA | TRBJ1-1
TGTGCCGGTACGGATAGCGGGAGTCTCGAGCAGTACTTC | CAGTDSGSLEQYF | TRBD2 | TRBV7-9 | NA | TRBJ2-7
TGCGCCAGCAGCCCCGGTACTAGCGGGACGAACACCGGGGAGCTGTTTTTT | CASSPGTSGTNTGELFF | TRBD2 | TRBV5-1 | NA | TRBJ2-2
TGTGCCAGCAGTTCCTACTCAGGGGGGCACACTGAAGCTTTCTTT | CASSSYSGGHTEAFF | TRBD1 | TRBV6-1 | NA | TRBJ1-1
TGTGCAAGTCGCTTCGTAACATCGGAAGGGGGATACGAGCAGTACTTC | CASRFVTSEGGYEQYF | NA | TRBV12-2 | NA | TRBJ2-7
TGTGCCAGTCAGATGGGGCCTAACACTGAAGCTTTCTTT | CASQMGPNTEAFF | NA | TRBV6-6 | NA | TRBJ1-1
TGTGCCAGCAGTTTAGGACTAGCGGGAGTTACCGGGGAGCTGTTTTTT | CASSLGLAGVTGELFF | TRBD2 | TRBV7-3 | NA | TRBJ2-2
TGTGCCAGTAGTATAGGCCTAGCGGGGGCCCGCAATGAGCAGTTCTTC | CASSIGLAGARNEQFF | TRBD2 | TRBV19 | NA | TRBJ2-1
TGTGCCAGCAGCCAGGTAGCGTGGTCCGAGCAGTACTTC | CASSQVAWSEQYF | NA | TRBV14 | NA | TRBJ2-7